This T cell receptor beta chain was recovered during a study of cytomegalovirus exposure and HLA in healthy donors. Broader study findings: There were some 150 TCR beta chains listed as cytomegalovirus-associated. Reported results showed that the classifier diagnosed cytomegalovirus status with high specificity and sensitivity. Under in vitro conditions, three CMV-associated chains were confirmed as specific for CMV antigens.

With regard to this clone: Its antigen is unknown.

TCRdb's table, derived via immunoSEQ multiplex PCR, lists solely in-frame clones and lacks some. The table has 70,000 to 80,000 clones, just under 95% seen once. While the first cohort had 600 to 800 subjects, the donors belonged to the separate validation cohort of about 130 subjects. V shed 0 bases and J 6 bases; nucleotides not matched to a gene: 5. CDR3 length: 17 amino acids. Germline V lookup: CDR1 LGHNA, CDR2 YSLEER. The clonotype was recovered from a woman aged 18-35 years in good health and CMV-seropositive. This sequence joins TRBV4-3 and TRBJ2-1, with 13 bases lining up with TRBD2. The sample consisted of PBMCs. CDR3 residues: CASSQETGTSGINEQFF. For the CDR3, the DNA is TGCGCCAGCAGCCAAGAAACCGGGACTAGCGGGATCAATGAGCAGTTCTTC.